This T cell receptor (beta chain) was sequenced for a study of blood T cell repertoires in COVID-19. There are 14 residues in the CDR3. CDR1 is MNHEY and CDR2 is SMNVEV in the germline V gene (reference sequence). With 6 bases clipped from V and 7 bases from J, the junction kept 9 bases outside the gene matches. Clones were sequenced by immunoSEQ multiplex PCR, and TCRdb holds only the in-frame ones, with some missing. The repertoire holds almost 85,000 clones, about 89% seen once, with less than 1.5% in the top ten. The specimen sequenced was PBMCs or T cells enriched from blood (not recorded which). The rearrangement links TRBV27 to TRBJ2-1; 7 positions agree with TRBD1. This clonotype originated in a woman in her forties or fifties with acute COVID-19. The CDR3 reads CASRTRDSSNEQFF. CDR3 nucleotides: TGTGCCAGCAGAACTCGGGACAGCTCAAATGAGCAGTTCTTC.